Sequencing of this T cell receptor (beta chain) was carried out in a study of metastatic and nonmetastatic thyroid tumors. Study at large: Samples came from malignant and benign thyroid patients, and repertoires were compared across blood and tumor or nodule tissue.

A word on this clone: The antigen is unknown.

Patients were all untreated before their thyroid surgery. Original analysis: Across clinicopathological groups, CDR3 differences served as the basis for building a distant-metastasis classifier for papillary thyroid cancer. TCRdb reprocessed the PCR reads using MiXCR. For this entry, the V and J calls and clone size follow TCRdb and not the study's own pipeline. The table includes approximately 15,000 clones, about 30% detected once. Per germline, CDR1 GTSNPN and CDR2 SVGIG (reference sequence). V was pared by 0 bases and J by 4 bases, with 9 bases between. CDR3 length: 14 amino acids. Overall study findings and caveats: The study reportedly found significantly higher TCR beta diversity in malignant thyroid tumors than benign nodules, in blood and tumor.

The rearrangement links TRBV30 to TRBJ1-4; unclear D gene. The sample was tumor tissue. The clonotype was recovered from a female donor with papillary thyroid cancer or a benign thyroid nodule (not recorded which). Some clones in this sample may be carry-over from other donors' samples. CDR3 bases: TGTGCCTGGAGTGTAGGTCGAATTAATGAAAAACTGTTTTTT. This codes for CAWSVGRINEKLFF.